These 16 T cell receptor beta chains were sequenced from one sample in a study of blood T cell repertoires in COVID-19. The table came from immunoSEQ multiplex PCR; TCRdb's copy has only in-frame clones and leaves some out. The sample lists approximately 170,000 clones, roughly nine tenths seen once, with roughly 4% in the top ten. The material sequenced was peripheral blood. Receptors were obtained from an older woman with acute or convalescent COVID-19.

The V gene is TRBV27, the J gene TRBJ1-5, with D perhaps TRBD1 (6 bases). The CDR3 is 15 amino acids. CDR1 and CDR2 from the germline V gene are MNHEY and SMNVEV (reference sequence). V shed 6 bases and J shed 1 base, with 13 bases lying between them. DNA for the CDR3: TGTGCCAGCAGGGGGGGGGCTATGAGCAATCAGCCCCAGCATTTT. It yields the protein CASRGGAMSNQPQHF.

This chain joins TRBV4-2 and TRBJ2-2, with D tentatively TRBD1 (5 bases). V lost 1 base, J lost 0 bases, and 15 bases lay in between. From germline, CDR1 is LGHNA and CDR2 YNFKEQ. This CDR3 is 18 amino acids long. The CDR3 spells CASSQGWVDTSNTGELFF. The CDR3 bases are TGTGCCAGCAGCCAAGGGTGGGTGGACACGTCGAACACCGGGGAGCTGTTTTTT.

The rearrangement links TRBV7-9 to TRBJ2-1, with D possibly matching TRBD1 (6 bases). Looked up from germline, CDR1 is SEHNR and CDR2 is FQNEAQ (reference sequence). Trimming stripped 2 bases from V and 5 bases from J, with 19 bases between. This CDR3 has 17 amino acids. The CDR3 sequence is CASSLPNRVVGDNEQFF. The CDR3 nucleotides are TGTGCCAGCAGCTTACCTAACAGGGTCGTAGGGGACAATGAGCAGTTCTTC.

This clone was found a few times. V usage is TRBV11-2 and J usage is TRBJ2-7, with unresolved D. Germline V CDR1 and CDR2: SGHAT, FQNNGV. V dropped 3 bases and J dropped 2 bases, with 11 bases sitting between them. The CDR3 runs to 14 residues. The CDR3 DNA reads as TGTGCCAGCAGCTTGGGCAGCCTCCCCTACGAGCAGTACTTC. This codes for CASSLGSLPYEQYF.

This clone was seen once. The rearrangement joins TRBV5-1 to TRBJ2-7; TRBD2 aligns across 13 bases. In germline, CDR1 is SGHRS, CDR2 YFSETQ. The CDR3 consists of 14 residues. The V and J ends lost 4 bases and 6 bases, in that order; junction bases with no gene match: 4. In DNA, the CDR3 is TGCGCCAGCAGCCCGACTAGCGGGAGGACCGAGCAGTACTTC. Its translation is CASSPTSGRTEQYF.

The chain couples TRBV30 to TRBJ2-1; D remains ambiguous. The germline V gene encodes CDR1 GTSNPN and CDR2 SVGIG (reference sequence). V lost 2 bases, J lost 7 bases, and 6 bases lay in between. There are 11 residues in the CDR3. CDR3 in DNA: TGTGCCTGGAGTTCGGTGAATGAGCAGTTCTTC. It specifies CAWSSVNEQFF.

The chain recombines TRBV2 with TRBJ1-2; D is uncertain. The length of the CDR3 is 14 residues. CDR1 is SNHLY, CDR2 FYNNEI, per germline. V was pared by 2 bases and J by 7 bases, with 14 bases between. The CDR3 bases are TGTGCCAGCAGTGAATTAGCAAGGGCGGGTGGCTACACCTTC. It is translated as CASSELARAGGYTF. Full variable domain (rest looked up from reference TRBV2 and TRBJ1-2): EPEVTQTPSHQVTQMGQEVILRCVPISNHLYFYWYRQILGQKVEFLVSFYNNEISEKSEIFDDQFSVERPDGSNFTLKIRSTKLEDSAMYFCASSELARAGGYTFGSGTRLTVV.

This chain connects TRBV28 to TRBJ1-1, with D possibly TRBD1 on 5 matching bases. The germline CDR1 and CDR2 sequences are MDHEN and SYDVKM. V dropped 6 bases and J dropped 1 base, with 9 bases sitting between them. The CDR3 is 13 amino acids. CDR3 nucleotide sequence: TGTGCCAGCAGATATGACAGGAACACTGAAGCTTTCTTT. Encoded protein: CASRYDRNTEAFF.

In nucleotides, the CDR3 is TGTGCCAGCAGCTGGTTACGCGGCGAGCAGTACTTC. It codes for CASSWLRGEQYF. The chain links TRBV3-1 (or the pseudogene TRBV3-2) to TRBJ2-7; D gene ambiguous. V was cut by 5 bases and J by 6 bases, with 11 bases left in between. The germline CDR1 and CDR2 sequences are LGHDT and YNNKEL (reference sequence). CDR3 size: 12 residues.

In DNA, the CDR3 is TGTGCCTGGACCCTCGACAGGGCTTACACCGGGGAGCTGTTTTTT. Encoded protein: CAWTLDRAYTGELFF. V is TRBV30 and J is TRBJ2-2, with 7 positions matching TRBD1. CDR1 and CDR2 (germline): GTSNPN, SVGIG (reference sequence). The CDR3 consists of 15 residues. The trim removed 4 bases at V and 3 bases at J, leaving 8 bases unmatched.

The chain recombines TRBV10-1 with TRBJ2-3; possible D gene TRBD2, 5 bases. The germline V gene encodes CDR1 WNHNN and CDR2 SYGVQD (reference sequence). Trimming took 3 bases from V and 4 from J, leaving 8 bases between them. The CDR3 extends over 13 amino acids. The CDR3 sequence is CASSDGVADTQYF. Here the CDR3 DNA reads TGCGCCAGCAGTGACGGGGTAGCAGATACGCAGTATTTT.

The J gene is TRBJ2-2, the V gene TRBV6-1; D gene uncertain. This CDR3 spans 14 amino acids. CDR1 MNHNS and CDR2 SASEGT come from the germline V gene. V lost 2 bases to trimming and J lost 2 bases, with 6 bases between them. The CDR3 loop is CASSEPGNTGELFF. CDR3 sequence (DNA): TGTGCCAGCAGTGAACCGGGTAACACCGGGGAGCTGTTTTTT.

The chain couples TRBV27 to TRBJ1-6, with 11 bases fitting TRBD1. Germline V gene lookup returns CDR1 MNHEY and CDR2 SMNVEV (reference sequence). V was clipped by 6 bases and J by 10 bases; unmatched bases: 11. This CDR3 comprises 16 residues. This CDR3 is CASRAIGQGAGSPLHF. The DNA of the CDR3 is TGTGCCAGCAGGGCAATAGGACAGGGGGCAGGGTCACCCCTCCACTTT.

This rearrangement joins TRBV5-4 to TRBJ2-5, with 11 nucleotides matching TRBD1. Germline CDR1 and CDR2: SGHNT and YYREEE (reference sequence). V shed 4 bases and J 5 bases; nucleotides not matched to a gene: 7. The CDR3 loop spans 15 amino acids. CDR3 protein: CASSRQGQGGETQYF. The CDR3 region has the DNA TGTGCCAGCAGCCGACAGGGACAGGGGGGTGAGACCCAGTACTTC.

This clone was seen just once. J is TRBJ1-2 and V is TRBV5-5; perhaps TRBD1 as D (5 bases). Trimming removed 4 bases at V and 0 bases at J, with 19 bases between. CDR3 length: 17 residues. CDR1 and CDR2 from the germline V gene are SGHKS and YYEKEE (reference sequence). CDR3 sequence reads: CASSLQAVGVANYGYTF. As DNA, the CDR3 is TGTGCCAGCAGCCTCCAGGCCGTAGGGGTCGCTAACTATGGCTACACCTTC. Full variable domain (missing parts from reference TRBV5-5 and TRBJ1-2): DAGVTQSPTHLIKTRGQQVTLRCSPISGHKSVSWYQQVLGQGPQFIFQYYEKEERGRGNFPDRFSARQFPNYSSELNVNALLLGDSALYLCASSLQAVGVANYGYTFGSGTRLTVV.

The chain links TRBV20-1 to TRBJ1-2; D may be TRBD1 (5 bases). V was clipped by 3 bases and J by 4 bases, with 12 bases between them. Germline CDR1 is DFQATT and CDR2 is SNEGSKA (reference sequence). This CDR3 has 13 residues. CDR3 protein: CSASPQGTYGYTF. CDR3 DNA: TGCAGTGCTAGTCCCCAGGGAACCTATGGCTACACCTTC.